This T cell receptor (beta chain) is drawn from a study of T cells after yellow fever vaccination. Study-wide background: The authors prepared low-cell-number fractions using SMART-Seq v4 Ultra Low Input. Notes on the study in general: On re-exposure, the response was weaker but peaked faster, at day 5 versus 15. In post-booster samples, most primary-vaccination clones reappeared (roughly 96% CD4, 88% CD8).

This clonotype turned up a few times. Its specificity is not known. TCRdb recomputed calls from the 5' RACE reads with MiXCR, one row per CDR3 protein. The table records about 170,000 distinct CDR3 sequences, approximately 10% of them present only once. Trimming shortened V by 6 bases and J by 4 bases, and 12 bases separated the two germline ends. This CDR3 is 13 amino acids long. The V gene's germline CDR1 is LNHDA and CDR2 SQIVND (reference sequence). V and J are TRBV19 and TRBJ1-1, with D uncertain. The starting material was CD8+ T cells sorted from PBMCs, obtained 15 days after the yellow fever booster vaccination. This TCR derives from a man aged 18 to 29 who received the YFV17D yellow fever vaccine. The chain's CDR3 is CASRATSSTEAFF. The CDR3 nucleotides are TGTGCCAGTAGGGCTACCAGTAGCACTGAAGCTTTCTTT.